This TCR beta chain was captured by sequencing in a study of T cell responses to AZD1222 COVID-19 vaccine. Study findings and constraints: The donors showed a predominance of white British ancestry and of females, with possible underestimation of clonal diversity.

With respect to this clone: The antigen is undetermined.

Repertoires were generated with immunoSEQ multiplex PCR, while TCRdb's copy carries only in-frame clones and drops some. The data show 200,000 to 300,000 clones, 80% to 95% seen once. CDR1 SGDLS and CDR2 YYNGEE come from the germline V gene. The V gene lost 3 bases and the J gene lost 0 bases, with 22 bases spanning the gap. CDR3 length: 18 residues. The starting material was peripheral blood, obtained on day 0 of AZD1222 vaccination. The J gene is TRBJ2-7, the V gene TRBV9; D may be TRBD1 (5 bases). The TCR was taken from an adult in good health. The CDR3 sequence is CASSAVDNLILPSYEQYF. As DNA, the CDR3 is TGTGCCAGCAGCGCGGTGGACAATTTAATTCTCCCCTCCTACGAGCAGTACTTC.